This T cell receptor (beta chain) was identified during a study of T cell repertoires in cytomegalovirus infection. Study-level information: Well-studied HLA-B-restricted CMV epitopes were used in the study alongside recently identified HLA-C-restricted ones. Based on public TCR beta signatures, there were indications of CMV infection and of a matching HLA type. Study-wide results and limits: The ex vivo response showed dominance by HLA-C-restricted CMV-specific TCR beta clonotypes. Frequencies of public TCR beta families were cumulated, and this identified carriers of CMV plus the relevant HLA.

This CDR3 is built from 15 residues. Trimming left V 5 bases short and J 5 bases short, with 19 bases between. The germline V gene encodes CDR1 SEHNR and CDR2 FQNEAQ (reference sequence). This clonotype has more than one count but fewer than ten. The antigen is not known. TCRdb recomputed calls from the reads with MiXCR, one row per CDR3 protein. The sample contains roughly 69,000 distinct CDR3 sequences, around 20% of which appear only once. The clonotype originates from a human donor in good health (CMV status not recorded). Some clones in this sample may be carry-over from other donors' samples. This chain uses TRBV7-9 with TRBJ2-7, with D possibly TRBD1 on 6 matching bases. This material consisted of CD8+ T cells from cultured PBMCs, taken from culture after CMV antigen stimulation. This chain's CDR3 is CASSPSDSLSDEQYF. For the CDR3, the DNA is TGTGCCAGCAGCCCCTCGGACAGCCTTTCGGACGAGCAGTACTTC.